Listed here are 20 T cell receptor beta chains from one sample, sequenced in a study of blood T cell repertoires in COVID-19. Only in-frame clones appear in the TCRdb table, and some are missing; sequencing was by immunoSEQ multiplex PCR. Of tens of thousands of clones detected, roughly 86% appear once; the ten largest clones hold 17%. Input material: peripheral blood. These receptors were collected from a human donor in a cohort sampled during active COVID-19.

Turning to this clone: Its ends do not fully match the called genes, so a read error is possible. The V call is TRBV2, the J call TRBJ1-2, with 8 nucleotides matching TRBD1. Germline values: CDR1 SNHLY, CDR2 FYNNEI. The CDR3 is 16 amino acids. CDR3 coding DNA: TGTGCCAGCAGCGAAGAGGCACCACAGGGGGGCGAGGGCTACACCTTC. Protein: CASSEEAPQGGEGYTF.

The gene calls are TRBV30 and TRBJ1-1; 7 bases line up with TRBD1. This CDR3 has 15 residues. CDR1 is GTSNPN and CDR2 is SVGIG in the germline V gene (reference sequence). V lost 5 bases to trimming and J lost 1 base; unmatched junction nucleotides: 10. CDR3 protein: CAWARSGQPNTEAFF. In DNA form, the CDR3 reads TGTGCCTGGGCAAGATCGGGACAGCCGAACACTGAAGCTTTCTTT.

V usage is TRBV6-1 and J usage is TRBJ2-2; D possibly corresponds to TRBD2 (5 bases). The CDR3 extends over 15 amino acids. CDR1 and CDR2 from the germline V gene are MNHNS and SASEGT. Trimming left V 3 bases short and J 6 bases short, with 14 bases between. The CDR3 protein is CASSDIGLGAGELFF. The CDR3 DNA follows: TGTGCCAGCAGTGATATCGGACTTGGCGCCGGGGAGCTGTTTTTT.

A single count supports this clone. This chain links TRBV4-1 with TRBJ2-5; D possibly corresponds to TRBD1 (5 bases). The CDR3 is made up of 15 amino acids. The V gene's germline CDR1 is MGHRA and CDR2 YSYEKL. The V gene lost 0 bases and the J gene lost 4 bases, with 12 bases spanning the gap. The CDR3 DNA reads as TGCGCCAGCAGCCAAGATTGGGGCGCAGGAGAGACCCAGTACTTC. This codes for CASSQDWGAGETQYF.

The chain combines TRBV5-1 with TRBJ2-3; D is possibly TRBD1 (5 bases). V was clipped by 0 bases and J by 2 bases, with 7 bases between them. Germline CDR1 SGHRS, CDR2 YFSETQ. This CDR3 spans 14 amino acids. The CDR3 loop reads CASSLEQVTDTQYF. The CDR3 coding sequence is TGCGCCAGCAGCTTGGAACAGGTCACAGATACGCAGTATTTT.

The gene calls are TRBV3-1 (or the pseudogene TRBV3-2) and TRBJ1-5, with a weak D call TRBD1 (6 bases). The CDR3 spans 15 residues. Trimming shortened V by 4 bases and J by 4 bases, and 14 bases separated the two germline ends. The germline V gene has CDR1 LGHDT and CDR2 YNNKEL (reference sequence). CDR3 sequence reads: CASSPQGGGNQPQHF. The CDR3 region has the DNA TGTGCCAGCAGCCCACAGGGTGGAGGTAATCAGCCCCAGCATTTT.

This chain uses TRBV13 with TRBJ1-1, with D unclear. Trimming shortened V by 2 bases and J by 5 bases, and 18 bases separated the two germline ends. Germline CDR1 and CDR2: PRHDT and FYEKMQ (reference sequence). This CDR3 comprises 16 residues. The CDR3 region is CASSLYSGRYATEAFF. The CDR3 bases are TGTGCCAGCAGCTTATACAGCGGGCGTTATGCGACTGAAGCTTTCTTT.

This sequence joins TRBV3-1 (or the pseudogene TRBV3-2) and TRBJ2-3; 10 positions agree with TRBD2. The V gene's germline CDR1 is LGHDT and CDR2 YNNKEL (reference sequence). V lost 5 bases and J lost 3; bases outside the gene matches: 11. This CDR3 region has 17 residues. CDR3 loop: CASSSPERGGLTDTQYF. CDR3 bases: TGTGCCAGCAGCTCACCTGAGCGGGGGGGCCTAACAGATACGCAGTATTTT.

For the CDR3, the DNA is TGTGCCAGCAGCCGGGGGGGGGCAGGTCAGCCCCAGCATTTT. As protein: CASSRGGAGQPQHF. J is TRBJ1-5 and V is TRBV2; weak D call: TRBD1 (6 bases). CDR1 is SNHLY, CDR2 FYNNEI, per germline. V was pared by 6 bases and J by 6 bases, with 15 bases between. The CDR3 consists of 14 residues.

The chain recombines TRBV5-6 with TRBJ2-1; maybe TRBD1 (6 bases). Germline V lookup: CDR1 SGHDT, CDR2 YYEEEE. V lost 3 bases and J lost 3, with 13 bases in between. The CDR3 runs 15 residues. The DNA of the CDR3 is TGTGCCAGCAGCTGGGCCACAGGGATCTACAATGAGCAGTTCTTC. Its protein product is CASSWATGIYNEQFF.

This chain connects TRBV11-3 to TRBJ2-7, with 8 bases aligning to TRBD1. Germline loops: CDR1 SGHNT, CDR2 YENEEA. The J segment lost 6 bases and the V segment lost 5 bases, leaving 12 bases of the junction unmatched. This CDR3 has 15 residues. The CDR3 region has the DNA TGTGCCAGCAGCCCTACGACAGGGGTTGAGGGCGAGCAGTACTTC. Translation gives CASSPTTGVEGEQYF.

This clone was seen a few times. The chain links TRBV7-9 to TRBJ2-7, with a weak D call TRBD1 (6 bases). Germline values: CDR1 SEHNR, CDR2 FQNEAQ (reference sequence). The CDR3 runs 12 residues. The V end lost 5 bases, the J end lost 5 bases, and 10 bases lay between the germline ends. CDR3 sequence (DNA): TGTGCCAGCAGCCTATCAGGGGACGAGCAGTACTTC. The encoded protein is CASSLSGDEQYF. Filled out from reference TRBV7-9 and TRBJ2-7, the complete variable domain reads DTGVSQNPRHKITKRGQNVTFRCDPISEHNRLYWYRQTLGQGPEFLTYFQNEAQLEKSRLLSDRFSAERPKGSFSTLEIQRTEQGDSAMYLCASSLSGDEQYFGPGTRLTVT.

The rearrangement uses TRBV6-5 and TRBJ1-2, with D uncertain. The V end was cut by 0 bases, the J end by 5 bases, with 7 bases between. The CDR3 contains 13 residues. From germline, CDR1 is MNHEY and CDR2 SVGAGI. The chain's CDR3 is CASSYSSRYGYTF. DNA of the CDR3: TGTGCCAGCAGTTACTCTTCGAGATATGGCTACACCTTC.

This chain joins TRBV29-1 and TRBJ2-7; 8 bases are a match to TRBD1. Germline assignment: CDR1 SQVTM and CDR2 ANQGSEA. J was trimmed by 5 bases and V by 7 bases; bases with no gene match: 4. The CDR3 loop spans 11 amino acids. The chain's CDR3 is CSARTGNEQYF. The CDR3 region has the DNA TGCAGCGCTAGGACAGGGAACGAGCAGTACTTC.

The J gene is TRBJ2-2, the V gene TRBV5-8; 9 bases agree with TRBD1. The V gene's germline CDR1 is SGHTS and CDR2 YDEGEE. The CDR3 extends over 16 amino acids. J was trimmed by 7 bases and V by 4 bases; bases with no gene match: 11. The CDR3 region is CASSPDRGSLIGELFF. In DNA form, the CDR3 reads TGTGCCAGCAGCCCCGACAGGGGGAGCCTCATCGGGGAGCTGTTTTTT.

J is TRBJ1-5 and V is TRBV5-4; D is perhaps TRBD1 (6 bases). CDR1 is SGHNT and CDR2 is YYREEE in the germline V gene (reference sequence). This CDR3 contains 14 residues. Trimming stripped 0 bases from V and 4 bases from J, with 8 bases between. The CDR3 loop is CASSLDRANQPQHF. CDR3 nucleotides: TGTGCCAGCAGCTTGGACAGGGCTAATCAGCCCCAGCATTTT.

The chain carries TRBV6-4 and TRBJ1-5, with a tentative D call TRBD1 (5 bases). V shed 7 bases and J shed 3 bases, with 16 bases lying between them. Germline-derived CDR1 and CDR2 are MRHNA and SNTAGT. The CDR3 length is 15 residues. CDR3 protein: CASTPGHISNQPQHF. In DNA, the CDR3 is TGTGCCAGCACACCCGGACATATTTCCAATCAGCCCCAGCATTTT.

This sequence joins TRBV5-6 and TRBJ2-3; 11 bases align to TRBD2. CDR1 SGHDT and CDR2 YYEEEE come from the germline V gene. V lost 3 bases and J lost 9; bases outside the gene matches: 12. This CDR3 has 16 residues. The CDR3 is CASSSTSGKEDVTQYF. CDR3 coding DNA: TGTGCCAGCAGCTCGACTAGCGGGAAGGAAGACGTAACGCAGTATTTT.

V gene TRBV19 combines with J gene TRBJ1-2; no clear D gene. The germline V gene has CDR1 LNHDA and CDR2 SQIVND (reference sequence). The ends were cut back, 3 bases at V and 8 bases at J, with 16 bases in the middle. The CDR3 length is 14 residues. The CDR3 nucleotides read TGTGCCAGTAGTATGGGCAGTAGATCGTGGGGCTACACCTTC. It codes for CASSMGSRSWGYTF.

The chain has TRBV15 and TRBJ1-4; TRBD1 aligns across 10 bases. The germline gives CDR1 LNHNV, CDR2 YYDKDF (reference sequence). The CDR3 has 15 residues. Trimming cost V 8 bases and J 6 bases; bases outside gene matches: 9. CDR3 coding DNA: TGTGCCACCCGGACCCTCGGGACAGGGGATGAAAAACTGTTTTTT. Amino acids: CATRTLGTGDEKLFF.